This T cell receptor beta chain derives from a study of blood T cell repertoires in COVID-19. Turning to the study itself: The samples span acute and convalescent COVID-19 from the United States, Italy and Spain.

Study members were between roughly 18 and 90 years old and lived in some 26 US regions. Grouping used clinical history reported by participants in a survey and questionnaire. Germline trimming cut 1 base from V and 3 bases from J; bases unmatched to any gene: 6. This CDR3 is built from 15 residues. CDR1 KGHSH and CDR2 LQKENI come from the germline V gene. As originally analysed: Nucleated cell counts were estimated from reference gene primer amplification. Clones were read by immunoSEQ multiplex PCR, and TCRdb kept only the in-frame ones, dropping some. The V and J calls and clone size were taken over from that table, and D and trimming were inferred from the DNA. Seen here are 350,000 to 450,000 clones, nearly 90% observed once, and the top ten hold 1.2% to 1.5%.

The source of this sequence is a young woman who had been exposed to COVID-19. The chain uses TRBV18 and TRBJ2-7, with TRBD2 identical over 7 bases. Sequencing used PBMCs or T cells enriched from blood (not recorded which). CDR3 nucleotides: TGTGCCAGCTCACCACGGGCGGGAGAGGGCTACGAGCAGTACTTC. This encodes CASSPRAGEGYEQYF. The full variable domain, rest sourced from reference TRBV18 and TRBJ2-7, is NAGVMQNPRHLVRRRGQEARLRCSPMKGHSHVYWYRQLPEEGLKFMVYLQKENIIDESGMPKERFSAEFPKEGPSILRIQQVVRGDSAAYFCASSPRAGEGYEQYFGPGTRLTVT.